This passage covers 20 T cell receptor beta chains from one sample sequenced in a study of OX40 agonist ivuxolimab in advanced cancers. Sequenced by immunoSEQ multiplex PCR; TCRdb stores in-frame clones only, minus some. The sample lists around 70,000 clones; roughly 88% were seen once. The sequenced sample was CD4+ or CD8+ T cells sorted from blood, obtained in a trial of the OX40 agonist ivuxolimab. These receptors all stem from an adult with an advanced solid tumor such as melanoma, head and neck, liver or kidney cancer.

The chain has TRBV7-3 and TRBJ1-6; D call uncertain. Germline assignment: CDR1 SGHTA and CDR2 FQGTGA. The V end was cut by 3 bases, the J end by 8 bases, with 11 bases between. The CDR3 runs to 14 residues. CDR3 residues: CASSFGGWDSPLHF. CDR3 DNA: TGTGCCAGCAGCTTCGGTGGATGGGATTCACCCCTCCACTTT.

As for this clone: A junction end diverges from the germline sequence, so it may reflect a read error. The chain carries TRBV6-1 and TRBJ2-3; possible D gene TRBD1, 5 bases. This CDR3 contains 14 residues. Germline V CDR1 and CDR2: MNHNS, SASEGT. In DNA, the CDR3 is TGTGCCAGCAGAGAAGGGGCTTTCACAGATACGCAGTATTTT. It encodes CASREGAFTDTQYF.

The chain uses TRBV4-2 and TRBJ2-5; TRBD2 might be the D (5 bases). The ends were cut back, 5 bases at V and 5 bases at J, with 15 bases in the middle. Germline assignment: CDR1 LGHNA and CDR2 YNFKEQ. The CDR3 consists of 14 residues. CDR3 coding DNA: TGTGCCAGCAGCTTGGATTCGGGGATGGAGACCCAGTACTTC. It translates to CASSLDSGMETQYF.

The genes are TRBV11-2 and TRBJ1-1, with D uncertain. Trimming took 0 bases from V and 6 from J, leaving 11 bases between them. The CDR3 sequence is 14 residues long. Germline V gene lookup returns CDR1 SGHAT and CDR2 FQNNGV. The CDR3 region is CASSLDRAGPEAFF. Here the CDR3 DNA reads TGTGCCAGCAGCTTAGATCGAGCCGGGCCTGAAGCTTTCTTT. The full variable domain, its missing parts supplied by reference TRBV11-2 and TRBJ1-1, is EAGVAQSPRYKIIEKRQSVAFWCNPISGHATLYWYQQILGQGPKLLIQFQNNGVVDDSQLPKDRFSAERLKGVDSTLKIQPAKLEDSAVYLCASSLDRAGPEAFFGQGTRLTVV.

This clone was counted between two and nine times. One end of the junction does not line up with germline, which may come from a read error. The chain links TRBV7-7 to TRBJ2-3; 7 nucleotides line up with TRBD1. CDR1 SSHAT and CDR2 FNYEAQ come from the germline V gene (reference sequence). This CDR3 has 16 residues. CDR3 amino acids: CASSEGGRSSTDTQYF. The CDR3 DNA is TGTGCTAGCAGCGAAGGGGGCAGATCTAGCACAGATACGCAGTATTTT.

This chain uses TRBV9 with TRBJ1-1; 12 bases are shared with TRBD1. The CDR3 totals 18 residues. Germline values: CDR1 SGDLS, CDR2 YYNGEE. V dropped 0 bases and J dropped 4; count of bases not matched to a gene: 10. The CDR3 nucleotides are TGTGCCAGCAGCGTAGAATCCGGGACAGGGGGCGCGGGCACTGAAGCTTTCTTT. This codes for CASSVESGTGGAGTEAFF.

The chain is built from TRBV9 and TRBJ2-3; tentatively, D is TRBD2 (5 bases). Trimming removed 1 base at V and 0 bases at J, with 15 bases between. CDR1 and CDR2 (germline): SGDLS, YYNGEE. This CDR3 spans 17 amino acids. The CDR3 nucleotides read TGTGCCAGCAGCGTACATTCAAGCGGTCTAAGCACAGATACGCAGTATTTT. Encoded protein: CASSVHSSGLSTDTQYF.

The chain uses TRBV5-6 and TRBJ1-2; D remains ambiguous. The germline V and J ends were trimmed by 0 bases and 2 bases, with 8 bases remaining between them. The CDR3 loop spans 14 amino acids. Germline loops: CDR1 SGHDT, CDR2 YYEEEE. CDR3 coding DNA: TGTGCCAGCAGCTTGGCCAACCAAAACTATGGCTACACCTTC. Its protein product is CASSLANQNYGYTF.

A few counts support this clone. The chain has TRBV18 and TRBJ2-7; D is possibly TRBD2 (6 bases). Germline V gene sequence: CDR1 KGHSH, CDR2 LQKENI. Between the trimmed V and J ends, which lost 0 bases and 3 bases, there was a span of 15 bases. The CDR3 loop spans 16 amino acids. The CDR3 DNA follows: TGTGCCAGCTCACCACCGGGAGGACACAATCGCTACGAGCAGTACTTC. The encoded protein is CASSPPGGHNRYEQYF. Based on the CDR3 plus reference TRBV18 and TRBJ2-7, the full variable domain is NAGVMQNPRHLVRRRGQEARLRCSPMKGHSHVYWYRQLPEEGLKFMVYLQKENIIDESGMPKERFSAEFPKEGPSILRIQQVVRGDSAAYFCASSPPGGHNRYEQYFGPGTRLTVT.

This CDR3 reads CASSRHNSYNEQFF. The CDR3 DNA sequence: TGTGCCAGCAGCCGACATAACTCTTACAATGAGCAGTTCTTC. The chain uses TRBV7-9 and TRBJ2-1, with D hard to call. V lost 5 bases to trimming and J lost 4 bases, with 12 bases between them. This CDR3 has 14 amino acids. The germline CDR1 and CDR2 sequences are SEHNR and FQNEAQ (reference sequence).

The chain is built from TRBV19 and TRBJ2-5; 8 bases match TRBD1. The CDR3 has 13 residues. The trim removed 6 bases at V and 4 bases at J, leaving 4 bases unmatched. Germline values: CDR1 LNHDA, CDR2 SQIVND (reference sequence). In nucleotides, the CDR3 is TGTGCCAGTAGACCAACAGGGGGAGAGACCCAGTACTTC. It codes for CASRPTGGETQYF.

The V and J genes are TRBV9 and TRBJ1-1; D may be TRBD1 (5 bases). V lost 4 bases, J lost 1 base, and 14 bases lay in between. Germline lookup yields CDR1 SGDLS and CDR2 YYNGEE. The CDR3 consists of 15 residues. In nucleotides, the CDR3 is TGTGCCAGCAGCCCCCAGCACACAGGGAACACTGAAGCTTTCTTT. Its translation is CASSPQHTGNTEAFF.

The count of this clone is one. The chain has TRBV6-1 and TRBJ1-1; no clear D gene. Trimming pared 3 bases from V and 7 bases from J, leaving 12 bases between. The germline gives CDR1 MNHNS, CDR2 SASEGT. The CDR3 spans 13 residues. The CDR3 DNA reads TGTGCCAGCAGTGATTTGAGGAAGGGTGAAGCTTTCTTT. Protein sequence: CASSDLRKGEAFF.

This chain joins TRBV5-1 and TRBJ2-5, with TRBD1 matching 8 bases. Unmatched junction bases numbered 6, after V lost 4 bases and J lost 1 base. Per germline, CDR1 SGHRS and CDR2 YFSETQ. The CDR3 consists of 15 residues. Here the CDR3 reads CASSKDRVVQETQYF. CDR3 in DNA: TGCGCCAGCAGCAAGGACAGGGTAGTCCAAGAGACCCAGTACTTC.

This rearrangement joins TRBV27 to TRBJ1-1; perhaps TRBD1 as D (5 bases). Germline V lookup: CDR1 MNHEY, CDR2 SMNVEV (reference sequence). The CDR3 has 14 residues. Trimming removed 5 bases at V and 7 bases at J, with 17 bases between. The CDR3 nucleotides read TGTGCCAGCAGTCATCCAACAGGTAGCAATGAAGCTTTCTTT. It encodes CASSHPTGSNEAFF.

V gene TRBV6-5 combines with J gene TRBJ1-5; no clear D gene. The germline gives CDR1 MNHEY, CDR2 SVGAGI. This CDR3 is built from 12 residues. Trimming removed 5 bases from V and 2 bases from J, with 4 bases in between. CDR3 in DNA: TGTGCCAGCAGTACCGGCAATCAGCCCCAGCATTTT. Its translation is CASSTGNQPQHF.

The chain is built from TRBV11-2 and TRBJ2-1, with 9 bases identical to TRBD2. J lost 2 bases, V lost 5 bases, and 4 bases had no gene match. This CDR3 is built from 15 residues. Germline CDR1 SGHAT, CDR2 FQNNGV. CDR3 coding DNA: TGTGCCAGCAGCGCACAGCGGGGGGCCTACAATGAGCAGTTCTTC. Translating it yields CASSAQRGAYNEQFF.

J is TRBJ2-1 and V is TRBV29-1; D gene uncertain. This CDR3 has 14 amino acids. The germline V and J ends were trimmed by 3 bases and 6 bases, with 15 bases remaining between them. CDR1 and CDR2 (germline): SQVTM, ANQGSEA. The CDR3 nucleotides are TGCAGCGTTGATAGGGAAAGCAACATCAATGAGCAGTTCTTC. It yields the protein CSVDRESNINEQFF.

For the CDR3, the DNA is TGTGCCAGCAGCCAACAGGGGAGGGATGGCTACACCTTC. It is translated as CASSQQGRDGYTF. The chain links TRBV14 to TRBJ1-2; possibly TRBD1 for D (6 bases). Germline CDR1 and CDR2: SGHDN and FVKESK. The CDR3 has 13 amino acids. V dropped 2 bases and J dropped 6 bases, with 10 bases sitting between them.

The chain is built from TRBV10-3 and TRBJ2-1, with TRBD2 identical over 10 bases. Germline lookup yields CDR1 ENHRY and CDR2 SYGVKD. CDR3 length equals 14 residues. V lost 7 bases to trimming and J lost 4 bases; unmatched junction nucleotides: 4. The CDR3 region is CAINLAGVYNEQFF. The CDR3 nucleotides are TGTGCCATCAACCTAGCGGGGGTGTACAATGAGCAGTTCTTC.